A single T cell receptor (beta chain) is shown here with its context. Its binding antigen is unknown. No qualities accompany the bases; no much larger clone lies one base away. TCRbeta CDR3 regions were amplified from genomic DNA using the immunoSEQ Assay, a bias-controlled multiplex PCR. The original pipeline was this. Nucleated cell counts per sample were estimated from amplification of reference gene primers within the assay. To quantify the absolute abundance of each unique TCRbeta CDR3 rearrangement, sequence reads were collapsed and filtered. For each sample, productive Simpson clonality was calculated by taking the square root of Simpson's diversity index across productive rearrangements. The table was pulled from immuneACCESS by TCRdb, which kept in-frame rearrangements only. Such tables lose some clones; where checked, under half of the loss comes from unresolved V genes, and the rest has no known cause. D and trimming come from the DNA, and the V and J calls and clone size come from that table. This sample holds some 320,000 clones; approximately 89% were observed only once. The ten top clones hold roughly 5% of the sample.

This sample was included in a study of blood T cell repertoires in COVID-19 (dated by TCRdb to between 2020 and 2021). Study-wide context: Collaborator samples came from the United States, Italy and Spain and covered acute and convalescent phases of COVID-19. HLA class I and class II types, where available, came from metadata supplied by the sample provider rather than from assay-based typing. The repertoires were made available in a free public database intended to serve as a resource for research on the immune response to SARS-CoV-2. Sample metadata almost always included a de-identified subject ID, COVID-19 status, age in years and sex. Deeply sampled blood TCRbeta repertoires from subjects exposed to, actively infected with, or recovered from COVID-19 were included in the dataset. The prospective study material was composed of cDNA or gDNA derived from T cells, B-cell-depleted T cells, or PBMCs. The samples were drawn from two sources: the first 160 participants of the ongoing ImmuneRACE study, and 1,254 subjects contributed by 6 global collaborators. Study-level results and caveats: The amount of clinical and demographic metadata varied by source and participant and was provided uncurated.

V sheds 5 bases and J sheds 5 bases, leaving 10 bases between their ends. CDR1 and CDR2 (LGHDT, YNNKEL) derive from the germline V gene (reference sequence). The CDR3, from cysteine to phenylalanine, totals 14 residues. The read is trimmed to its CDR3 DNA, 42 bases read in frame from base 1. Participants in the prospective study were aged about 18 to 95 years, lived in approximately 26 United States geographic areas, and enrolled through a virtual design. In the prospective study, participants were assigned to cohorts based on the clinical history participants reported in a screening survey and a study questionnaire. ImmuneRACE Cohort 3 recovered participants were defined by two consecutive negative NP/OP PCR tests, healthcare professional clearance, or symptom resolution. Each participant in the prospective study had whole blood, serum and a nasopharyngeal or oropharyngeal swab collected by mobile phlebotomists. Participants in the prospective study had the option to provide additional blood draws and questionnaires over an approximately 2-month period. Prospective study blood samples were shipped either frozen or at room temperature before DNA extraction.

The sample taken for sequencing was PBMCs or T cells enriched from blood (not recorded which). This TCR was recovered from a woman aged 25-40 years who had recovered from COVID-19. The rearrangement joined TRBV3-1 (or the pseudogene TRBV3-2) to TRBJ1-6; too little of a D gene remains to name it. The CDR3 is CASSAGGDNSPLHF. The nucleotides are TGTGCCAGCAGCGCCGGAGGAGATAATTCACCCCTCCACTTT.